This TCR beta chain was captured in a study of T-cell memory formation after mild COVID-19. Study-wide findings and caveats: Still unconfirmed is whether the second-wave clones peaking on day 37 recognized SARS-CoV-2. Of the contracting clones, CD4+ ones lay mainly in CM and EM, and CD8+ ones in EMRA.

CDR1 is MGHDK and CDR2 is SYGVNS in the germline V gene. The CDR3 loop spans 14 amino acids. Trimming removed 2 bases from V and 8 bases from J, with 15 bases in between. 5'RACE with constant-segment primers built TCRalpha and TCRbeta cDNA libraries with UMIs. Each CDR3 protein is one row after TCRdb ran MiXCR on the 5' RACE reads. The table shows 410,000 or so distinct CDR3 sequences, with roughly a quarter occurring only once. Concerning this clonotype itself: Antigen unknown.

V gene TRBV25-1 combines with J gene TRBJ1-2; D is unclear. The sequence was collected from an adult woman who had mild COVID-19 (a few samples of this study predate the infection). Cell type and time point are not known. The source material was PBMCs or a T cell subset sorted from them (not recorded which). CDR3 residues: CASSEPGRPWGYTF. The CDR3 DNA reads TGTGCCAGCAGTGAACCTGGACGGCCTTGGGGCTACACCTTC.